This TCR beta chain was sequenced in a study of spatial heterogeneity in lung cancer. Study background: More than eight raw reads, on average, carried each unique TCR and UMI combination. Study-wide results and caveats: Resection saw ubiquitous expanded tumor TCRs appear in blood more than follow-up did.

Time point meaning: sample taken at primary tumor resection. The authors sequenced whole RNA from tumor, nontumor lung or frozen PBMC without sorting. Approximately 70 TRACERx patients with early, untreated non-small cell lung cancer donated samples. Details on this clonotype: No antigen is known for it.

TCRdb used MiXCR to reprocess the 5' RACE reads, holding one entry per CDR3 protein. Of 25,000 to 30,000 distinct CDR3 sequences detected, roughly 12% appear once; the ten largest clones hold 25%. Source: PBMCs, taken at surgery. This TCR came from a female donor with early-stage non-small cell lung cancer.

In DNA form, the CDR3 reads TGTGCCAGCAGCGGGCAGAACACTGAAGCTTTCTTT. This translates into CASSGQNTEAFF. The rearrangement links TRBV7-9 to TRBJ1-1; no reliable D call. CDR3 length equals 12 residues. Germline CDR1 SEHNR, CDR2 FQNEAQ (reference sequence). Trimming shortened V by 5 bases and J by 1 base, and 5 bases separated the two germline ends.